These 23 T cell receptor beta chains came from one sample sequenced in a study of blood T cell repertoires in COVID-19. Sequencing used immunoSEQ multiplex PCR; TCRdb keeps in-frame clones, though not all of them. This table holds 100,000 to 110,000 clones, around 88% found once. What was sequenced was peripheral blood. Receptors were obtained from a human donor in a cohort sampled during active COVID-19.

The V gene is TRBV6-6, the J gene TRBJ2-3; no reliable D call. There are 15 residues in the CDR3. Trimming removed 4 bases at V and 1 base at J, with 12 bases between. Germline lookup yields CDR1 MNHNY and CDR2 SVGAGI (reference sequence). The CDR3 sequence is CASSSPEQGTDTQYF. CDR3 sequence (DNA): TGTGCCAGCAGTTCCCCCGAACAAGGCACAGATACGCAGTATTTT.

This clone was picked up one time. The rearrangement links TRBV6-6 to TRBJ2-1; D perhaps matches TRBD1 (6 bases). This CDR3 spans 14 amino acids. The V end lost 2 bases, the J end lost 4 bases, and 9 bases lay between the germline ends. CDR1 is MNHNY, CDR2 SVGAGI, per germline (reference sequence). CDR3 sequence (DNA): TGTGCCAGCAGTTACCGAGGACAGTACAATGAGCAGTTCTTC. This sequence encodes CASSYRGQYNEQFF.

The CDR3 spells CASSLAEYRGRLFF. In DNA, the CDR3 is TGTGCCAGCAGCTTAGCGGAATACAGGGGACGCCTGTTTTTT. The rearrangement links TRBV7-6 to TRBJ1-4, with 7 nucleotides matching TRBD1. From germline, CDR1 is SGHVS and CDR2 FNYEAQ. Germline trimming cut 0 bases from V and 14 bases from J; bases unmatched to any gene: 9. The CDR3 loop spans 14 amino acids.

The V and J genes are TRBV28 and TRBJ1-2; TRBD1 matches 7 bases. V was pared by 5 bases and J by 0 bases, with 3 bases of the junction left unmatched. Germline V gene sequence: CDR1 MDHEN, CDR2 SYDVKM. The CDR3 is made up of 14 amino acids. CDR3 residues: CASSTGDANYGYTF. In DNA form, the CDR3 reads TGTGCCAGCAGTACAGGGGACGCTAACTATGGCTACACCTTC.

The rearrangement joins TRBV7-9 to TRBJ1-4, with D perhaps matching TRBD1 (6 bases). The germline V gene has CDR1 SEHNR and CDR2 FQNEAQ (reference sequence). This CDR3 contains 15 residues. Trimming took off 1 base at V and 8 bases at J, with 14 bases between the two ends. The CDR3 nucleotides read TGTGCCAGCAGCTTAGGGGGGCGTGTAGGGGAAAAACTGTTTTTT. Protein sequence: CASSLGGRVGEKLFF.

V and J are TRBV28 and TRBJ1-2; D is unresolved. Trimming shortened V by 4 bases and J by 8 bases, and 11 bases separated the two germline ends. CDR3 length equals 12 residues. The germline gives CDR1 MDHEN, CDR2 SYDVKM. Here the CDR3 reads CASSSHPWGYTF. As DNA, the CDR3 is TGTGCCAGCAGTTCACACCCCTGGGGCTACACCTTC.

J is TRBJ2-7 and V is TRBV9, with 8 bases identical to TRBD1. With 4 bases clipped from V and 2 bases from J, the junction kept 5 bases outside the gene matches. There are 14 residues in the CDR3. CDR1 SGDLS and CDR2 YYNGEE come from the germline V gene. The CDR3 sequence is CASSIGTGTYEQYF. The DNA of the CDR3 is TGTGCCAGCAGCATAGGGACAGGAACCTACGAGCAGTACTTC. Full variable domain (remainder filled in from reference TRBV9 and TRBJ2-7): DSGVTQTPKHLITATGQRVTLRCSPRSGDLSVYWYQQSLDQGLQFLIQYYNGEERAKGNILERFSAQQFPDLHSELNLSSLELGDSALYFCASSIGTGTYEQYFGPGTRLTVT.

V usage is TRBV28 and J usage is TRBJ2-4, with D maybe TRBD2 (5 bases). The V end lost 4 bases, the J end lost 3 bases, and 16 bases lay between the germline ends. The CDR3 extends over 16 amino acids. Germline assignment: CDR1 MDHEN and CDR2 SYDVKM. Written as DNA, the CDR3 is TGTGCCAGCAGTTCCCCGGGGTTCGGAAACAAAAACATTCAGTACTTC. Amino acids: CASSSPGFGNKNIQYF.

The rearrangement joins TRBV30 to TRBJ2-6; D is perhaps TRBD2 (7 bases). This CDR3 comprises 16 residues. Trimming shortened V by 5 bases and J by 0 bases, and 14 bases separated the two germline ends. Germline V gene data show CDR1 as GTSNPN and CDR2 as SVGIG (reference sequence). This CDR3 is CAWGGGGISGANVLTF. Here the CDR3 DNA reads TGTGCCTGGGGAGGGGGGGGAATCTCTGGGGCCAACGTCCTGACTTTC. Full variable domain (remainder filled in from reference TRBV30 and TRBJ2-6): SQTIHQWPATLVQPVGSPLSLECTVEGTSNPNLYWYRQAAGRGLQLLFYSVGIGQISSEVPQNLSASRPQDRQFILSSKKLLLSDSGFYLCAWGGGGISGANVLTFGAGSRLTVL.

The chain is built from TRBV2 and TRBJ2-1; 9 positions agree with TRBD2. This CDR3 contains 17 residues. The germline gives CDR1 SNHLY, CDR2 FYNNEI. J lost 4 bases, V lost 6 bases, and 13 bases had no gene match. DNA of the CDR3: TGTGCCAGCAGGGAGGTTGCCGGGACTAGCTATTACAATGAGCAGTTCTTC. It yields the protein CASREVAGTSYYNEQFF.

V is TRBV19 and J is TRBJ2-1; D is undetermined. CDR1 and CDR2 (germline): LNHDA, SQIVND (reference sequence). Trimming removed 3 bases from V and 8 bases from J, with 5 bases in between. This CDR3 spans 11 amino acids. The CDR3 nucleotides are TGTGCCAGTAGTATTTCGGATGAGCAGTTCTTC. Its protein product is CASSISDEQFF. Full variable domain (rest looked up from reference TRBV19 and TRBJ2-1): DGGITQSPKYLFRKEGQNVTLSCEQNLNHDAMYWYRQDPGQGLRLIYYSQIVNDFQKGDIAEGYSVSREKKESFPLTVTSAQKNPTAFYLCASSISDEQFFGPGTRLTVL.

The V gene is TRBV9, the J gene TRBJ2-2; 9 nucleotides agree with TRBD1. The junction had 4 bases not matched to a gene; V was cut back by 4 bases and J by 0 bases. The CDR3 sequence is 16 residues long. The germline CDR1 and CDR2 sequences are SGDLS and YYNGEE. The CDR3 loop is CASSNRQGANTGELFF. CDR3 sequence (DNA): TGTGCCAGCAGCAACCGACAGGGGGCGAACACCGGGGAGCTGTTTTTT.

The CDR3 here is CASSLGQDTDTQYF. CDR3 nucleotides: TGCGCCAGCAGCTTGGGGCAAGACACAGATACGCAGTATTTT. The genes are TRBV5-1 and TRBJ2-3, with no clear D. The CDR3 has 14 amino acids. The germline gives CDR1 SGHRS, CDR2 YFSETQ. V was cut by 0 bases and J by 2 bases, with 7 bases left in between.

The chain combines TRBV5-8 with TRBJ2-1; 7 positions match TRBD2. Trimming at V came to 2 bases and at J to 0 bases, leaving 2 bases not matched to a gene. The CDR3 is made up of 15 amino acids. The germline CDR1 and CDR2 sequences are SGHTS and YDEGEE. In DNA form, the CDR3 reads TGTGCCAGCAGCTTAGCGGGGAGCTCCTACAATGAGCAGTTCTTC. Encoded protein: CASSLAGSSYNEQFF.

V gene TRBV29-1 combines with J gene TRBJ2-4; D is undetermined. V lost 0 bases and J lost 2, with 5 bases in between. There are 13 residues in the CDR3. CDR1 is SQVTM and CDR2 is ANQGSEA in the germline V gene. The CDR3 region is CSVEDRTKNIQYF. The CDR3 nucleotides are TGCAGCGTTGAAGACAGAACCAAAAACATTCAGTACTTC.

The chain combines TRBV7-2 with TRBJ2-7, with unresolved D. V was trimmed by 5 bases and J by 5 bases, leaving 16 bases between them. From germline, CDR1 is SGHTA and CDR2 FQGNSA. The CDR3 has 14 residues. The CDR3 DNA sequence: TGTGCCAGCAGCCAGGCCCCGTTTTTGGACGAGCAGTACTTC. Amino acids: CASSQAPFLDEQYF.

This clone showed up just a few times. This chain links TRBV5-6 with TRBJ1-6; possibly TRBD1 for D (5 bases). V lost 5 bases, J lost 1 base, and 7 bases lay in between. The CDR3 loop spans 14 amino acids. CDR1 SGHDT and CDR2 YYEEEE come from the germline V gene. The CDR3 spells CASRHRSYNSPLHF. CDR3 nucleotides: TGTGCCAGCAGACACAGGTCCTATAATTCACCCCTCCACTTT.

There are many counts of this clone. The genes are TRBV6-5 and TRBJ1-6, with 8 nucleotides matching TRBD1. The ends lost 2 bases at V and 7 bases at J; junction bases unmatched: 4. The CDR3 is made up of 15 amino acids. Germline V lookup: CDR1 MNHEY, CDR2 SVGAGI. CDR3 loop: CASSYDRGWNSPLHF. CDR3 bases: TGTGCCAGCAGTTACGACAGGGGATGGAATTCACCCCTCCACTTT.

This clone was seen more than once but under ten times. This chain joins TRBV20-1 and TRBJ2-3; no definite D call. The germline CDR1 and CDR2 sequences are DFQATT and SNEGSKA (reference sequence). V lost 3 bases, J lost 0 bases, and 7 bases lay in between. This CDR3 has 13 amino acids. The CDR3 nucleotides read TGCAGTGCTAGTCTTGGCAGCACAGATACGCAGTATTTT. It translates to CSASLGSTDTQYF.

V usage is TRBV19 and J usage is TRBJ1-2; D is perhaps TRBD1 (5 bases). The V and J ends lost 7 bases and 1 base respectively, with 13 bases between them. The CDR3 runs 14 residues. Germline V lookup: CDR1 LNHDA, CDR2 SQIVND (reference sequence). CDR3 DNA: TGTGCCAGTACTTTGGGGCAGAATAACTATGGCTACACCTTC. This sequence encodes CASTLGQNNYGYTF.

The CDR3 region is CASSLAVQVSTDTQYF. CDR3 coding DNA: TGTGCCAGCAGCTTAGCCGTGCAGGTTAGCACAGATACGCAGTATTTT. The chain joins TRBV7-9 to TRBJ2-3; no clear D. The V and J ends lost 0 bases and 0 bases respectively, with 10 bases between them. This CDR3 contains 16 residues. The germline V gene encodes CDR1 SEHNR and CDR2 FQNEAQ (reference sequence).

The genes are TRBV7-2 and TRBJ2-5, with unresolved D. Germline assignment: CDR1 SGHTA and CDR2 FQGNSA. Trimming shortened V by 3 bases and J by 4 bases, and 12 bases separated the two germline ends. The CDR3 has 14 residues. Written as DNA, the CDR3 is TGTGCCAGCAGCTTTACACCTGGTCGAGAGACCCAGTACTTC. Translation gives CASSFTPGRETQYF.

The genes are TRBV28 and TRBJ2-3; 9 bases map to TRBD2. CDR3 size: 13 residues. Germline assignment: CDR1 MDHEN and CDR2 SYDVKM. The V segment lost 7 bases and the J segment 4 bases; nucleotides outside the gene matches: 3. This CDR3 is CASNAGGPDTQYF. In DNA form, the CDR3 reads TGTGCCAGCAACGCGGGAGGGCCAGATACGCAGTATTTT.